Listed below are T cell receptor beta chains from one sample, sequenced in a study of cytomegalovirus exposure and HLA in healthy donors. Some clones are missing from TCRdb's copy, which holds only in-frame ones; the method was immunoSEQ multiplex PCR. This table holds under 100,000 clones, around 70% found once. Sequences were obtained from PBMCs. These receptors originate from a woman aged 50 to 60 in good health and CMV-seropositive. CDR3s include the opening cysteine and the closing phenylalanine or tryptophan. D genes are given only for firm matches. Only part of the rows carry a size: once, few, many, or a class if the clone is expanded.

J gene: TRBJ2-7; V gene: TRBV5-1; D gene: -; clone size: -; CDR3 DNA: TGCGCCAGCAGCCCGGGACTCTCGGGGTCCGGCGAGCAGTACTTC; CDR3 protein: CASSPGLSGSGEQYF
J gene: TRBJ1-2; V gene: TRBV28; D gene: TRBD1; clone size: -; CDR3 DNA: TGTGCCAGCAGTCCGGGACAGAACCCTTATGGCTACACCTTC; CDR3 protein: CASSPGQNPYGYTF
J gene: TRBJ2-7; V gene: TRBV9; D gene: TRBD2; clone size: few; CDR3 DNA: TGTGCCAGCAGCGTAGCTCTAGCGGACTCCTACGAGCAGTACTTC; CDR3 protein: CASSVALADSYEQYF
J gene: TRBJ2-2; V gene: TRBV27; D gene: TRBD1; clone size: few; CDR3 DNA: TGTGCCAGCAGTTTATCCACAGGGGTTAAAGCCGGGGAGCTGTTTTTT; CDR3 protein: CASSLSTGVKAGELFF
J gene: TRBJ2-2; V gene: TRBV6-1; D gene: TRBD1; clone size: -; CDR3 DNA: TGTGCCAGCAGTGACGGGACAGGGGGCAGCACCGGGGAGCTGTTTTTT; CDR3 protein: CASSDGTGGSTGELFF
J gene: TRBJ2-1; V gene: TRBV19; D gene: TRBD2; clone size: -; CDR3 DNA: TGTGCCACCTCACTTCCTGGCGGGAGGACCAATGAGCAGTTCTTC; CDR3 protein: CATSLPGGRTNEQFF
J gene: TRBJ1-1; V gene: TRBV7-2; D gene: TRBD1; clone size: -; CDR3 DNA: TGTGCCAGCGGACAGGGACAGGGGAGAACTGAAGCTTTCTTT; CDR3 protein: CASGQGQGRTEAFF
J gene: TRBJ2-7; V gene: TRBV25-1; D gene: TRBD1; clone size: -; CDR3 DNA: TGTGCCAGCAGTGACACTCATCAGCCGGGACAGGGGCCGGACGAGCAGTACTTC; CDR3 protein: CASSDTHQPGQGPDEQYF
J gene: TRBJ1-4; V gene: TRBV2; D gene: TRBD1; clone size: -; CDR3 DNA: TGTGCCAGCAGTAGGGACAGGGGCTATGAAAAACTGTTTTTT; CDR3 protein: CASSRDRGYEKLFF
J gene: TRBJ2-7; V gene: TRBV7-8; D gene: -; clone size: -; CDR3 DNA: TGTGCCAGCAGCTTAGCGGGCCCCTACGAGCAGTACTTC; CDR3 protein: CASSLAGPYEQYF
J gene: TRBJ2-7; V gene: TRBV10-1; D gene: -; clone size: -; CDR3 DNA: TGCGCCAGCAGTGAGTCAAGCGGTGCCTACGAGCAGTACTTC; CDR3 protein: CASSESSGAYEQYF
J gene: TRBJ2-7; V gene: TRBV15; D gene: TRBD1; clone size: -; CDR3 DNA: TGTGCCACCAGCCTTTACAGGGGGCCTTACGAGCAGTACTTC; CDR3 protein: CATSLYRGPYEQYF
J gene: TRBJ1-1; V gene: TRBV9; D gene: -; clone size: -; CDR3 DNA: TGTGCCAGCAGCGTAGATCCAGGGAGGGCTGAAGCTTTCTTT; CDR3 protein: CASSVDPGRAEAFF
J gene: TRBJ2-1; V gene: TRBV7-8; D gene: TRBD1; clone size: -; CDR3 DNA: TGTGCCAGCAGCTTCCTCCGGGACAGGGATGGGGATGAGCAGTTCTTC; CDR3 protein: CASSFLRDRDGDEQFF
J gene: TRBJ2-7; V gene: TRBV7-9; D gene: -; clone size: few; CDR3 DNA: TGTGCCAGCAGCCCCCTCTACGAGCAGTACTTC; CDR3 protein: CASSPLYEQYF
J gene: TRBJ2-1; V gene: TRBV6-6; D gene: TRBD1; clone size: once; CDR3 DNA: TGTGCCAGCAGCCCGTCCCAGGGGGCGCTTAATGAGCAGTTCTTC; CDR3 protein: CASSPSQGALNEQFF
J gene: TRBJ1-2; V gene: TRBV10-3; D gene: TRBD1; clone size: -; CDR3 DNA: TGTGCCATCAGTGAGGTGGACAGGGCGAACTATGGCTACACCTTC; CDR3 protein: CAISEVDRANYGYTF
J gene: TRBJ2-6; V gene: TRBV5-6; D gene: -; clone size: -; CDR3 DNA: TGTGCCAGCAGCTTCTCTGGGGCCAACGTCCTGACGTTC; CDR3 protein: CASSFSGANVLTF
J gene: TRBJ1-6; V gene: TRBV6-1; D gene: TRBD1; clone size: once; CDR3 DNA: TGTGCCAGCAGGGGACAGGGGGCAGAGAGTTCACCCCTCCACTTT; CDR3 protein: CASRGQGAESSPLHF
J gene: TRBJ2-2; V gene: TRBV5-1; D gene: TRBD1; clone size: -; CDR3 DNA: TGCGCCAGCAGCGCGGCGACCGGGACAGGGGTCACCGGGGAGCTGTTTTTT; CDR3 protein: CASSAATGTGVTGELFF
J gene: TRBJ2-3; V gene: TRBV5-5; D gene: -; clone size: -; CDR3 DNA: TGTGCCAGCAGCCCCGAAGGGACTCTACACCGCACAGATACGCAGTATTTT; CDR3 protein: CASSPEGTLHRTDTQYF
J gene: TRBJ2-4; V gene: TRBV28; D gene: -; clone size: few; CDR3 DNA: TGTGCCAGCAGTCAGGGTCTGGGGGCCAAAAACATTCAGTACTTC; CDR3 protein: CASSQGLGAKNIQYF
J gene: TRBJ1-2; V gene: TRBV6-5; D gene: TRBD1; clone size: few; CDR3 DNA: TGTGCCAGCAGTTACTACAGGGGAGATGGCTATGGCTACACCTTC; CDR3 protein: CASSYYRGDGYGYTF
J gene: TRBJ2-7; V gene: TRBV9; D gene: -; clone size: -; CDR3 DNA: TGTGCCAGCAGCGGACCCGACAGTCCCTACGAGCAGTACTTC; CDR3 protein: CASSGPDSPYEQYF
J gene: TRBJ2-7; V gene: TRBV14; D gene: -; clone size: -; CDR3 DNA: TGTGCCAGCAGCCAGATAAACAGGGTTCGCGAGCAGTACTTC; CDR3 protein: CASSQINRVREQYF
J gene: TRBJ2-1; V gene: TRBV7-2; D gene: TRBD2; clone size: once; CDR3 DNA: TGTGCCAGCAGACCCGGGACTAGTAGTGGAGATGAGCAGTTCTTC; CDR3 protein: CASRPGTSSGDEQFF
J gene: TRBJ2-6; V gene: TRBV5-4; D gene: -; clone size: -; CDR3 DNA: TGTGCCAGCAGCCCTAGTCCAGCTGGGGCCAACGTCCTGACTTTC; CDR3 protein: CASSPSPAGANVLTF
J gene: TRBJ2-7; V gene: TRBV19; D gene: TRBD2; clone size: -; CDR3 DNA: TGTGCCAGTATGGGGGTAGCGGGAGGAGGATCCTACGAGCAGTACTTC; CDR3 protein: CASMGVAGGGSYEQYF
J gene: TRBJ1-5; V gene: TRBV6-1; D gene: TRBD1; clone size: -; CDR3 DNA: TGTGCCAGCAGCCCCCGGGGACAGGACCAGCCCCAGCATTTT; CDR3 protein: CASSPRGQDQPQHF
J gene: TRBJ1-1; V gene: TRBV30; D gene: -; clone size: -; CDR3 DNA: TGTGCCTGGAGTGCCGCGTTGGGGGGTGAAGCTTTCTTT; CDR3 protein: CAWSAALGGEAFF
J gene: TRBJ2-3; V gene: TRBV6-5; D gene: TRBD2; clone size: few; CDR3 DNA: TGTGCCAGCAGTTACGGGGGGGATCACACAGATACGCAGTATTTT; CDR3 protein: CASSYGGDHTDTQYF
J gene: TRBJ2-7; V gene: TRBV19; D gene: -; clone size: -; CDR3 DNA: TGTGCCAGTAGCATGGGACTGAGCTACGAGCAGTACTTC; CDR3 protein: CASSMGLSYEQYF
J gene: TRBJ2-7; V gene: TRBV7-9; D gene: -; clone size: -; CDR3 DNA: TGTGCCAGCAGCTTATATCGGGACTCCTACGAGCAGTACTTC; CDR3 protein: CASSLYRDSYEQYF
J gene: TRBJ2-7; V gene: TRBV2; D gene: TRBD2; clone size: -; CDR3 DNA: TGTGCCAGCGAGGGACTACGTGGACGGGGCAGGATGGGCCCCGATACCTACGAGCAGTACTTC; CDR3 protein: CASEGLRGRGRMGPDTYEQYF
J gene: TRBJ2-4; V gene: TRBV6-1; D gene: TRBD2; clone size: -; CDR3 DNA: TGTGCCAGCAGTGAGAGAGCCGGGGAGGGTGCCAAAAACATTCAGTACTTC; CDR3 protein: CASSERAGEGAKNIQYF
J gene: TRBJ2-1; V gene: TRBV7-9; D gene: TRBD1; clone size: -; CDR3 DNA: TGTGCCAGCAGCTCCGGACAGGGGAACAATGAGCAGTTCTTC; CDR3 protein: CASSSGQGNNEQFF
J gene: TRBJ1-2; V gene: TRBV6-5; D gene: -; clone size: -; CDR3 DNA: TGTGCCAGCACCCTCAGGACTCTTCGCTATGGCTACACCTTC; CDR3 protein: CASTLRTLRYGYTF
J gene: TRBJ2-2; V gene: TRBV6-4; D gene: -; clone size: -; CDR3 DNA: TGTGCCAGCAGAGCTAGCGTGAACACCGGGGAGCTGTTTTTT; CDR3 protein: CASRASVNTGELFF
J gene: TRBJ2-1; V gene: TRBV5-4; D gene: TRBD2; clone size: -; CDR3 DNA: TGTGCCAGCAGCCCTATCCGCGGGAGGACTCCAACTGGTGAGCAGTTCTTC; CDR3 protein: CASSPIRGRTPTGEQFF
J gene: TRBJ1-1; V gene: TRBV7-8; D gene: TRBD1; clone size: -; CDR3 DNA: TGTGCCAGCAGCCCCGACAGGGTGAACACTGAAGCTTTCTTT; CDR3 protein: CASSPDRVNTEAFF
J gene: TRBJ2-2; V gene: TRBV10-3; D gene: TRBD2; clone size: -; CDR3 DNA: TGTGCCATCAGTAGCGGGGGGAACACCGGGGAGCTGTTTTTT; CDR3 protein: CAISSGGNTGELFF
J gene: TRBJ2-7; V gene: TRBV7-9; D gene: TRBD1; clone size: once; CDR3 DNA: TGTTCCAGCAGCTCTACGCGCGAAACAGGGGTCGAGCAGTACTTC; CDR3 protein: CSSSSTRETGVEQYF
J gene: TRBJ2-5; V gene: TRBV15; D gene: TRBD1; clone size: -; CDR3 DNA: TGTGCCACCAGCAGAGATGGAATGGGGGCAGGGGGCATGGAGACCCAGTACTTC; CDR3 protein: CATSRDGMGAGGMETQYF
J gene: TRBJ1-3; V gene: TRBV9; D gene: -; clone size: -; CDR3 DNA: TGTGCCAGCAGCCGGGATTACTCTGGAAACACCATATATTTT; CDR3 protein: CASSRDYSGNTIYF
J gene: TRBJ2-7; V gene: TRBV27; D gene: TRBD2; clone size: few; CDR3 DNA: TGTGCCAGCAGTTTATTCCCGACTAGCGGTCTACTCTACGAGCAGTACTTC; CDR3 protein: CASSLFPTSGLLYEQYF
J gene: TRBJ2-2; V gene: TRBV18; D gene: -; clone size: -; CDR3 DNA: TGTGCCAGCTCACCTTCCGGCGGGGCCGGGGAGCTGTTTTTT; CDR3 protein: CASSPSGGAGELFF